Listed below are T cell receptor beta chains from one sample, sequenced in a study of blood T cell repertoires in COVID-19. TCRdb keeps only in-frame clones here, not all; method: immunoSEQ multiplex PCR. In the table there are 65,000 to 95,000 clones, approximately 90% of which are singletons. Source material: peripheral blood. Source of these receptors: a young man with acute or convalescent COVID-19. The CDR3 runs from the conserved cysteine through the conserved F or W. A D gene is named only where the DNA matches it firmly. Rows give clone size only sometimes, using once, few, many, or a class for an expanded clone.

TGTGCCAGCGCCGTAGTTTTCCCCGGTGAGCAGTACTTC CASAVVFPGEQYF TRBV14 . . TRBJ2-7
TGTGCCAGCTCACCACCCGCTGGAAACACCATATATTTT CASSPPAGNTIYF TRBV18 . . TRBJ1-3
TGCAGCGTCCCTGGCCCGCGGATCATGAACACTGAAGCTTTCTTT CSVPGPRIMNTEAFF TRBV29-1 . . TRBJ1-1
TGTGCCAGCAGCCGTAGGACAGGGGATGAAAAACTGTTTTTT CASSRRTGDEKLFF TRBV3-1/TRBV3-2 . TRBD1 TRBJ1-4
TGTGCCAGCAGCCGAAATCAGGGTGGTGAGCAGTTCTTC CASSRNQGGEQFF TRBV7-2 . . TRBJ2-1
TGTGCCAGCTCGAAAGACAGGGGGACTACTGAAGCTTTCTTT CASSKDRGTTEAFF TRBV18 . TRBD1 TRBJ1-1
TGCAGCGTTTCGTCCGGCGGGGAGACCCAGTACTTC CSVSSGGETQYF TRBV29-1 . . TRBJ2-5
TGTGCCAGCACTGCCCAGGGACTTGGCTACACCTTC CASTAQGLGYTF TRBV6-5 . . TRBJ1-2
TGTGCCAGTAGTATTAAGGGGCCGGTGAACACTGAAGCTTTCTTT CASSIKGPVNTEAFF TRBV19 once . TRBJ1-1
TGTGCCAGCAGTTTATCGCCCTACAGGGGTAGCGGGAGTCGGGCCTACGAGCAGTACTTC CASSLSPYRGSGSRAYEQYF TRBV27 . TRBD2 TRBJ2-7
TGTGCCATCAGTGAGTGGGACAGGGCTCAGGGCATTCAGTACTTC CAISEWDRAQGIQYF TRBV10-3 few TRBD1 TRBJ2-4